These 5 T cell receptor beta chains were sequenced from one sample in a study of OX40 agonist ivuxolimab in advanced cancers. Here immunoSEQ multiplex PCR was the method, and the copy in TCRdb shows in-frame clones only, minus some. The data show about 44,000 clones, roughly 89% seen once. This specimen was CD4+ or CD8+ T cells sorted from blood, taken in a trial of the OX40 agonist ivuxolimab. The receptors were gathered from an adult with an advanced solid tumor such as melanoma, head and neck, liver or kidney cancer.

V and J are TRBV27 and TRBJ2-5, with TRBD1 identical over 11 bases. The CDR3 has 15 amino acids. V dropped 5 bases and J dropped 3; count of bases not matched to a gene: 5. CDR1 and CDR2 (germline): MNHEY, SMNVEV (reference sequence). CDR3 loop: CASSPRDRGKETQYF. DNA for the CDR3: TGTGCCAGCAGTCCTCGGGACAGGGGGAAAGAGACCCAGTACTTC.

The chain is built from TRBV30 and TRBJ2-1; 7 nucleotides agree with TRBD1. Looked up from germline, CDR1 is GTSNPN and CDR2 is SVGIG (reference sequence). V lost 4 bases to trimming and J lost 0 bases; unmatched junction nucleotides: 0. The CDR3 runs to 13 residues. The CDR3 reads CAWTGGSYNEQFF. CDR3 in DNA: TGTGCCTGGACAGGGGGCTCCTACAATGAGCAGTTCTTC.

This chain links TRBV28 with TRBJ2-7; a weak D match, TRBD1 (6 bases). The V gene's germline CDR1 is MDHEN and CDR2 SYDVKM. V lost 3 bases and J 4 bases, leaving 7 bases between the germline ends. This CDR3 has 12 amino acids. CDR3 sequence: CASSFQGYEQYF. The CDR3 region has the DNA TGTGCCAGCAGTTTTCAGGGGTACGAGCAGTACTTC.

The chain is built from TRBV11-2 and TRBJ2-7; D assignment may be TRBD1 or TRBD2 (5 bases each). The CDR3 is made up of 12 amino acids. Germline lookup yields CDR1 SGHAT and CDR2 FQNNGV. V gave up 7 bases and J gave up 7 bases, with 14 bases separating them. The CDR3 DNA is TGTGCCAGCACCGGGGACGGATCAGAGCAGTACTTC. It translates to CASTGDGSEQYF.

This sequence joins TRBV6-6 and TRBJ1-2, with 9 nucleotides matching TRBD1. CDR3 length: 14 residues. Germline CDR1 is MNHNY and CDR2 is SVGAGI (reference sequence). J was trimmed by 7 bases and V by 2 bases; bases with no gene match: 5. CDR3 nucleotide sequence: TGTGCCAGCAGTTACCCCGGGACAGGGCCTGGCTACACCTTC. Encoded protein: CASSYPGTGPGYTF.